This T cell receptor (beta chain) was retrieved from a study of human T cells and chemical hapten exposure. This clonotype was recorded at least ten times. In the authors' workflow: Samples ranged from roughly 20,000 to 700,000 TCRs, with a median of around 100,000. TCRdb fed the RACE reads into MiXCR, producing one record per CDR3 protein. In this record, the V and J calls reflect TCRdb's handling and not the investigators' own analysis. The data contain tens of thousands of distinct CDR3 sequences, approximately 9% of them seen just once; the ten biggest clones take up roughly 3.1%. Time point specified: healthy volunteer bleed at 2 weeks. The authors extracted total RNA from unfractionated whole blood. Trimming pared 4 bases from V and 2 bases from J, leaving 8 bases between. Germline lookup yields CDR1 DFQATT and CDR2 SNEGSKA (reference sequence). The CDR3 spans 12 residues.

Specimen: whole blood. The V call is TRBV20-1, the J call TRBJ1-2; D not resolved. The clonotype comes from a female donor in good health. Some clones in this sample may be carry-over from other donors' samples. The CDR3 sequence: CSATDVNYGYTF. The CDR3 DNA is TGCAGTGCTACGGACGTAAACTATGGCTACACCTTC.